Given below is one T cell receptor (beta chain) in context. Its antigen is not identified. The data were taken from a study of vaccination and CD4 T cells after COVID-19. Study overall: Recovered patients in the cohort numbered six men and four women, two of them Hispanic. Every participant was given two doses of BNT162b2 or mRNA-1273 vaccine.

Germline CDR1 reads MNHNS; CDR2 reads SASEGT. The V and J ends lost 7 bases and 7 bases, in that order; junction bases with no gene match: 8. This CDR3 is built from 13 residues. Researchers used the Oncomine TCR Beta short-read assay to sequence DNA from cultured CD4+ T cells. MiXCR, applied by TCRdb to the PCR reads, yields one record per CDR3 protein. The data show about 7,000 distinct CDR3 sequences, with around two thirds seen just once and around 30% held by the top ten. As to treatment: approximately nine-day PBMC culture with coronavirus spike peptide pools or control peptides (ViraFEST assay).

Sequencing used CD4+ T cells from blood, cultured in vitro. The receptor's source is a human donor who had recovered from COVID-19. The rearrangement links TRBV6-1 to TRBJ1-2, with 8 bases matching TRBD1. CDR3 residues: CASTQGQGGGYTF. CDR3 sequence (DNA): TGTGCCAGCACCCAAGGACAGGGAGGTGGCTACACCTTC.